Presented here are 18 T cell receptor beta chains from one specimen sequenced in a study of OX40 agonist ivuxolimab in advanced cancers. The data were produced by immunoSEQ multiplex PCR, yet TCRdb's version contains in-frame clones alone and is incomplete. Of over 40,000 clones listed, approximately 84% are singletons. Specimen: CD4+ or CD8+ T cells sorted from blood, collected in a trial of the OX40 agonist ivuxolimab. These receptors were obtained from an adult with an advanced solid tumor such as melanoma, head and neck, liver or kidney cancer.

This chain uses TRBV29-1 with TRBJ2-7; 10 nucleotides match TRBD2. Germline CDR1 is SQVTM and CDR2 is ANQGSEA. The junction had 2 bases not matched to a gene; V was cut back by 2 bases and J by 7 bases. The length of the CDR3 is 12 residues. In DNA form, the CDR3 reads TGCAGCGTTGAAACGGGACTAGCGGAGCAGTACTTC. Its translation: CSVETGLAEQYF.

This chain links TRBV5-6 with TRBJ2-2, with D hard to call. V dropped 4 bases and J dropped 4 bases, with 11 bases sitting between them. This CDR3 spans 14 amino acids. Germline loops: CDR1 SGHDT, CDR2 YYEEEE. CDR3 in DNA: TGTGCCAGCAGCCGAACACAGCTCACCGGGGAGCTGTTTTTT. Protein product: CASSRTQLTGELFF. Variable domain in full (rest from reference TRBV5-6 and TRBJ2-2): DAGVTQSPTHLIKTRGQQVTLRCSPKSGHDTVSWYQQALGQGPQFIFQYYEEEERQRGNFPDRFSGHQFPNYSSELNVNALLLGDSALYLCASSRTQLTGELFFGEGSRLTVL.

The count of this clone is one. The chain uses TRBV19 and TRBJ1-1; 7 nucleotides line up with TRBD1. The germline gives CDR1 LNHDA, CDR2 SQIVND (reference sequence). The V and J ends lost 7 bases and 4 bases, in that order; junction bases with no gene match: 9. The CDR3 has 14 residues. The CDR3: CASTVQGYGTEAFF. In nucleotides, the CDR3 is TGTGCCAGTACTGTACAGGGGTACGGCACTGAAGCTTTCTTT.

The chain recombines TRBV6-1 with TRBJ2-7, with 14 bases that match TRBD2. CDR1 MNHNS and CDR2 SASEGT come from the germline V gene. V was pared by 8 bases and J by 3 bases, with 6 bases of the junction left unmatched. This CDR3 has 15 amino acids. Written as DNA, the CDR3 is TGTGCCAGCGGCCGACTAGCGGGAGGGGACTACGAGCAGTACTTC. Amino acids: CASGRLAGGDYEQYF.

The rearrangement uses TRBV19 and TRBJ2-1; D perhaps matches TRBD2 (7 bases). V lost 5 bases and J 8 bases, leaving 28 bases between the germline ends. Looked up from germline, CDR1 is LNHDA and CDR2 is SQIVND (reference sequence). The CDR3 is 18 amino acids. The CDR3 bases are TGTGCCAGTAGTCCGAGAGGGAGGGGGAGAAAGGGCTCGGATGAGCAGTTCTTC. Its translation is CASSPRGRGRKGSDEQFF.

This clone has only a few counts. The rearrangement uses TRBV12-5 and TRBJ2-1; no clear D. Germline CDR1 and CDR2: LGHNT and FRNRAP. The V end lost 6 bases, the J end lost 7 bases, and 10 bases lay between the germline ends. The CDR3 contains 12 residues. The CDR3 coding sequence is TGTGCTAGTGGGGTTTGGGTAAATGAGCAGTTCTTC. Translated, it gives CASGVWVNEQFF.

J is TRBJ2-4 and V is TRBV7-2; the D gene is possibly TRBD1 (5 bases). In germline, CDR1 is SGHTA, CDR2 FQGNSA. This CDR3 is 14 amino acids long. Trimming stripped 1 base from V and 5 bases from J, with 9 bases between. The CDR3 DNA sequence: TGTGCCAGCAGCTTAGTGTCAGGGCAAAACATTCAGTACTTC. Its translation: CASSLVSGQNIQYF.

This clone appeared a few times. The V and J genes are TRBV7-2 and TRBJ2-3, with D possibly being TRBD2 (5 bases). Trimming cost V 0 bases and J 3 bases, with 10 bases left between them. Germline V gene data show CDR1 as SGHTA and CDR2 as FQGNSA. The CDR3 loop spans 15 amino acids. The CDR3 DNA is TGTGCCAGCAGCTTAGCGGGAGTGGTGACAGATACGCAGTATTTT. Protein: CASSLAGVVTDTQYF.

The CDR3 protein is CASSQQGEAFF. CDR3 coding DNA: TGTGCCAGCAGTCAACAGGGGGAAGCTTTCTTT. The V call is TRBV6-6, the J call TRBJ1-1; 7 nucleotides agree with TRBD1. With V trimmed by 5 bases and J by 8 bases, 2 bases remained unmatched. Germline V lookup: CDR1 MNHNY, CDR2 SVGAGI (reference sequence). CDR3 size: 11 residues.

The CDR3 bases are TGTGCCAGCAGCCGCTACAGGACAGTTTCCCTCTACGAGCAGTACTTC. Translated: CASSRYRTVSLYEQYF. The V call is TRBV9, the J call TRBJ2-5, with D tentatively TRBD1 (6 bases). TRBJ2-7 explains the end of the DNA better; the J call may be wrong. Germline CDR1 reads SGDLS; CDR2 reads YYNGEE. The CDR3 totals 16 residues.

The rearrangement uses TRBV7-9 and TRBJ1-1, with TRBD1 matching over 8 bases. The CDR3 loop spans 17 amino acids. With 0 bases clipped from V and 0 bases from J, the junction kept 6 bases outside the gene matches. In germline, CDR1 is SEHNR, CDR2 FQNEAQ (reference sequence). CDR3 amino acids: CASSLAPDRGLNTEAFF. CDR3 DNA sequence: TGTGCCAGCAGCTTAGCGCCTGACAGGGGCTTGAACACTGAAGCTTTCTTT.

This chain's CDR3 is CASGIGVRQPQHF. The CDR3 DNA is TGTGCCAGCGGGATTGGAGTGCGTCAGCCCCAGCATTTT. The chain carries TRBV2 and TRBJ1-5; D uncertain. CDR1 and CDR2 (germline): SNHLY, FYNNEI. V dropped 8 bases and J dropped 6 bases, with 14 bases sitting between them. CDR3 length equals 13 residues.

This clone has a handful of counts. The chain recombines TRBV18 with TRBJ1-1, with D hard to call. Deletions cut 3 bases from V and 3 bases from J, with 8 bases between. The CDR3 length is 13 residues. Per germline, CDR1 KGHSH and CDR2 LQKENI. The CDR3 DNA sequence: TGTGCCAGCTCACCTTCCGTCTACACTGAAGCTTTCTTT. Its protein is CASSPSVYTEAFF.

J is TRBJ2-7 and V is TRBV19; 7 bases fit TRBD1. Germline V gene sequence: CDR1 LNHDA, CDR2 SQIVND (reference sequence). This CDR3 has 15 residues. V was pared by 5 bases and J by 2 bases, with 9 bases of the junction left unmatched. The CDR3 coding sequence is TGTGCCAGTAGTTCCCCGCACGACAGGGCCTACGAGCAGTACTTC. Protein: CASSSPHDRAYEQYF.

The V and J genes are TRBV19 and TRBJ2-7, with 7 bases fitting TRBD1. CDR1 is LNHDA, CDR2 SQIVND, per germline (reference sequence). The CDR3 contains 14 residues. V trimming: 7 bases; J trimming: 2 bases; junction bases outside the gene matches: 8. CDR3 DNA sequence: TGTGCCAGTAAGGGGACAGACCTAACCTACGAGCAGTACTTC. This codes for CASKGTDLTYEQYF.

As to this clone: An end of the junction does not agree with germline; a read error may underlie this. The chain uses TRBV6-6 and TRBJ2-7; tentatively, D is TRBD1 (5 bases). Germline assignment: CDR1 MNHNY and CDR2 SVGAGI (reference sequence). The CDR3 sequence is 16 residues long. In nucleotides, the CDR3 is TGTGCCAGCAGCTACTCTAGGCTAACAGGTACGCACGAGCAGTACTTC. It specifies CASSYSRLTGTHEQYF.

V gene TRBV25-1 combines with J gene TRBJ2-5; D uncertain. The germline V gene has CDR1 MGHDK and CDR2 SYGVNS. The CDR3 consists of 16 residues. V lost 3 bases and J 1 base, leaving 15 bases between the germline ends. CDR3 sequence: CASSDTRGSPQETQYF. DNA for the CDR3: TGTGCCAGCAGTGACACAAGAGGCTCCCCCCAAGAGACCCAGTACTTC.

The CDR3 protein is CASSPLGGTEAFF. As DNA, the CDR3 is TGTGCCAGCAGCCCCTTGGGAGGCACTGAAGCTTTCTTT. V and J are TRBV7-8 and TRBJ1-1; D uncertain. Trimming cost V 5 bases and J 4 bases, with 11 bases left between them. In germline, CDR1 is SGHVS, CDR2 FQNEAQ. This CDR3 is 13 amino acids long.